What follows are 26 T cell receptor beta chains derived from one specimen sequenced in a study of blood T cells in healthy people across ages (dated by TCRdb to the mid-2010s). Library method: 5' RACE. The instrument given in TCRdb is Illumina HiSeq 2500. The second PCR ran for roughly 7 to 11 cycles and used a J-beta primer mix along with a sample-barcoded 5' primer. Clones were called with MiXCR by TCRdb after fastp trimmed the public reads at Q25, and only in-frame beta chains were retained. CDR3 protein duplicates are merged, each entry listing the most common genes and DNA. This sample gives around 1.5 million distinct CDR3 sequences in total; about 35% of them show up just once. The ten largest account for around 10% of the sample. Sequencing was done on a sample of blood. The receptor source for this set is a woman aged 25 to 39 in good health.

The chain carries TRBV20-1 and TRBJ2-7; D might be TRBD2 (6 bases). V was trimmed by 3 bases and J by 4 bases, leaving 10 bases between them. The CDR3 spans 12 residues. The germline gives CDR1 DFQATT, CDR2 SNEGSKA (reference sequence). This CDR3 is CSARGTHYEQYF. In DNA form, the CDR3 reads TGCAGTGCTAGGGGGACTCATTACGAGCAGTACTTC.

This sequence joins TRBV28 and TRBJ1-1; 7 positions match TRBD1. This CDR3 has 13 amino acids. The J segment lost 5 bases and the V segment lost 10 bases, leaving 10 bases of the junction unmatched. Per germline, CDR1 MDHEN and CDR2 SYDVKM. The CDR3 DNA is TGTGCCACCCAACAGGGGTTTCGGACTGAAGCTTTCTTT. Protein sequence: CATQQGFRTEAFF.

The rearrangement links TRBV12-3 or TRBV12-4 to TRBJ2-3, with 8 nucleotides matching TRBD1. The CDR3 is 15 residues long. V shed 6 bases and J 1 base; nucleotides not matched to a gene: 6. The chain's CDR3 is CASRRTGLRTDTQYF. CDR3 bases: TGTGCCAGCAGGCGGACAGGGCTACGCACAGATACGCAGTATTTT.

The gene calls are TRBV3-1 and TRBJ1-2, with D perhaps TRBD1 (5 bases). With 4 bases removed from V and 3 bases from J, the gap between germline ends came to 12 bases. Germline CDR1 and CDR2: LGHDT and YNNKEL (reference sequence). The length of the CDR3 is 14 residues. DNA of the CDR3: TGTGCCAGCAGCCTGGGACCCACCTACTATGGCTACACCTTC. The encoded protein is CASSLGPTYYGYTF.

This CDR3 is CASTTRDHLPDTQYF. In DNA, the CDR3 is TGTGCCAGCACCACGCGGGACCACCTACCTGATACGCAGTATTTT. The genes are TRBV13 and TRBJ2-3, with D maybe TRBD2 (6 bases). Between the trimmed V and J ends, which lost 7 bases and 6 bases, there was a span of 20 bases. The CDR3 is made up of 15 amino acids. Germline lookup yields CDR1 PRHDT and CDR2 FYEKMQ (reference sequence).

The rearrangement uses TRBV13 and TRBJ2-7; D perhaps matches TRBD2 (5 bases). Trimming cost V 5 bases and J 5 bases, with 16 bases left between them. CDR1 and CDR2 (germline): PRHDT, FYEKMQ (reference sequence). This CDR3 comprises 14 residues. The CDR3 spells CASSTRVVIDEQYF. In DNA form, the CDR3 reads TGTGCCAGCAGCACGAGGGTTGTGATCGACGAGCAGTACTTC.

This clonotype was recorded a few times. This chain uses TRBV14 with TRBJ2-1; D possibly corresponds to TRBD1 (6 bases). Germline V gives CDR1 SGHDN, CDR2 FVKESK. Trimming left V 3 bases short and J 1 base short, with 10 bases between. This CDR3 has 15 amino acids. The CDR3 is CASSHFQGSYNEQFF. CDR3 nucleotide sequence: TGTGCCAGCAGCCACTTTCAGGGGTCCTACAATGAGCAGTTCTTC.

This clonotype was seen a few times. The chain has TRBV2 and TRBJ2-7; perhaps TRBD2 as D (5 bases). This CDR3 contains 15 residues. Per the germline V gene, CDR1 is SNHLY and CDR2 is FYNNEI. V dropped 3 bases and J dropped 0 bases, with 12 bases sitting between them. CDR3 DNA: TGTGCCAGCAGTGAGGCGGGTTTTAGCTCCTACGAGCAGTACTTC. Amino acid sequence: CASSEAGFSSYEQYF.

Here the CDR3 reads CASSWGDATYEQYF. The CDR3, as DNA: TGTGCCAGCAGTTGGGGGGACGCAACCTACGAGCAGTACTTC. The V gene is TRBV27, the J gene TRBJ2-7; tentative D call: TRBD2 (6 bases). The CDR3 sequence is 14 residues long. Trimming took 4 bases from V and 2 from J, leaving 12 bases between them. From germline, CDR1 is MNHEY and CDR2 SMNVEV (reference sequence).

This clonotype occurred once. A much bigger clone sits one base away, suggesting this may be a read error. The limits of the CDR3 on the DNA are not certain, so only TCRdb's listed CDR3 is given. The chain carries TRBV10-3 and TRBJ2-6. Germline V gene lookup returns CDR1 ENHRY and CDR2 SYGVKD. The CDR3 comprises 14 residues, both ends counted. CDR3 sequence: CAISVGSGANVRTF.

The chain carries TRBV10-3 and TRBJ2-5; no clear D. The DNA matches TRBJ2-7 better at its end, which makes the J call doubtful. Germline values: CDR1 ENHRY, CDR2 SYGVKD. The length of the CDR3 is 11 residues. The DNA for the CDR3 is TGTGCCATCAGGGACGATTACGAGCAGTACTTC. Its translation is CAIRDDYEQYF.

V gene TRBV12-3 or TRBV12-4 combines with J gene TRBJ1-1; no clear D gene. Trimming stripped 5 bases from V and 0 bases from J, with 13 bases between. CDR3 length: 15 residues. This chain's CDR3 is CASSILEKMNTEAFF. The CDR3 region has the DNA TGTGCCAGCAGTATCTTAGAGAAGATGAACACTGAAGCTTTCTTT.

This clonotype came up a few times. This chain links TRBV20-1 with TRBJ1-5; D remains unclear. CDR3 length equals 13 residues. Trimming removed 0 bases from V and 4 bases from J, with 7 bases in between. Germline CDR1 DFQATT, CDR2 SNEGSKA (reference sequence). The CDR3 DNA reads as TGCAGTGCTAGAGAGGGTGGGAATCAGCCCCAGCATTTT. Translated: CSAREGGNQPQHF.

This clonotype was recorded once. The gene calls are TRBV5-1 and TRBJ1-1; D not certain. This CDR3 contains 14 residues. Germline lookup yields CDR1 SGHRS and CDR2 YFSETQ. V lost 4 bases to trimming and J lost 5 bases, with 15 bases between them. CDR3 residues: CASSTGRRETEAFF. The CDR3 bases are TGCGCCAGCAGCACTGGAAGAAGGGAGACTGAAGCTTTCTTT. Complete variable domain (other parts from reference TRBV5-1 and TRBJ1-1): KAGVTQTPRYLIKTRGQQVTLSCSPISGHRSVSWYQQTPGQGLQFLFEYFSETQRNKGNFPGRFSGRQFSNSRSEMNVSTLELGDSALYLCASSTGRRETEAFFGQGTRLTVV.

Only one count was recorded for this clonotype. The chain couples TRBV10-2 to TRBJ1-1; possibly TRBD1 for D (5 bases). V lost 1 base and J lost 0, with 9 bases in between. CDR1 and CDR2 (germline): WSHSY, SAAADI. The CDR3 extends over 15 amino acids. CDR3 nucleotide sequence: TGCGCCAGCAGTGAGTATAGCAGGGTGAACACTGAAGCTTTCTTT. Protein product: CASSEYSRVNTEAFF.

The rearrangement uses TRBV25-1 and TRBJ2-1; D gene unclear. With 6 bases removed from V and 7 bases from J, the gap between germline ends came to 7 bases. The CDR3 consists of 11 residues. Per germline, CDR1 MGHDK and CDR2 SYGVNS. CDR3: CASRVINEQFF. The DNA for the CDR3 is TGTGCCAGCAGAGTTATAAATGAGCAGTTCTTC.

The rearrangement links TRBV5-1 to TRBJ2-1; D tentatively fits TRBD1 or TRBD2 (5 bases each). Germline V gene data show CDR1 as SGHRS and CDR2 as YFSETQ. V lost 4 bases to trimming and J lost 0 bases, with 8 bases between them. This CDR3 is built from 14 residues. The CDR3: CASSRDPSYNEQFF. DNA of the CDR3: TGCGCCAGCAGCCGGGACCCCTCCTACAATGAGCAGTTCTTC.

This clonotype came up a few times. The chain joins TRBV30 to TRBJ1-5; D perhaps matches TRBD1 (5 bases). V was pared by 1 base and J by 7 bases, with 14 bases between. The CDR3 runs 14 residues. CDR1 GTSNPN and CDR2 SVGIG come from the germline V gene (reference sequence). CDR3 protein: CAWSDGQGWQPQHF. CDR3 bases: TGTGCCTGGAGTGACGGTCAGGGCTGGCAGCCCCAGCATTTT.

This clonotype has a handful of counts. The chain recombines TRBV29-1 with TRBJ1-1, with unresolved D. V lost 5 bases, J lost 2 bases, and 12 bases lay in between. Germline CDR1 SQVTM, CDR2 ANQGSEA. The CDR3 contains 13 residues. The CDR3 is CSVWTEFNTEAFF. As DNA, the CDR3 is TGCAGCGTTTGGACGGAATTTAACACTGAAGCTTTCTTT.

This clonotype was seen many times. This chain joins TRBV7-3 and TRBJ2-1, with 8 bases matching TRBD2. The CDR3 sequence is 15 residues long. J lost 0 bases, V lost 4 bases, and 2 bases had no gene match. CDR1 SGHTA and CDR2 FQGTGA come from the germline V gene. CDR3 in amino acids: CASSYGTSSYNEQFF. CDR3 DNA sequence: TGTGCCAGCAGCTATGGGACTAGCTCCTACAATGAGCAGTTCTTC.

This clonotype was counted a few times. CDR3 sequence reads: CASSQTGTDANYGYTF. The CDR3 DNA is TGTGCCAGCAGCCAAACCGGGACAGACGCTAACTATGGCTACACCTTC. This rearrangement joins TRBV3-1 to TRBJ1-2, with 7 nucleotides matching TRBD1. Trimming at V came to 2 bases and at J to 0 bases, leaving 6 bases not matched to a gene. CDR3 length equals 16 residues. Germline CDR1 LGHDT, CDR2 YNNKEL (reference sequence).

This clonotype was observed at least ten times. V is TRBV4-1 and J is TRBJ2-7; D possibly corresponds to TRBD2 (6 bases). This CDR3 is 13 amino acids long. Germline values: CDR1 MGHRA, CDR2 YSYEKL. Between the trimmed V and J ends, which lost 4 bases and 5 bases, there was a span of 12 bases. This CDR3 is CASSPRGGNEQYF. CDR3 nucleotides: TGCGCCAGCAGCCCCCGTGGAGGGAACGAGCAGTACTTC.

V usage is TRBV27 and J usage is TRBJ1-2; 9 bases are shared with TRBD1. Trimming took 6 bases from V and 4 from J; bases not matched to a gene: 15. The germline CDR1 and CDR2 sequences are MNHEY and SMNVEV (reference sequence). The CDR3 covers 17 residues. CDR3 amino acids: CASSPGTGIPGPYGYTF. The CDR3 nucleotides read TGTGCCAGCAGCCCCGGGACAGGGATCCCCGGACCCTATGGCTACACCTTC.

The V and J genes are TRBV20-1 and TRBJ2-5, with 7 bases aligning to TRBD1. Germline V gene sequence: CDR1 DFQATT, CDR2 SNEGSKA (reference sequence). The CDR3 consists of 14 residues. The CDR3 region is CSARRTGRLETQYF. The CDR3 DNA reads as TGCAGCGCCCGCCGGACAGGCCGGCTGGAGACCCAGTACTTC.

This clonotype was counted only a few times. The chain carries TRBV13 and TRBJ2-7; 9 bases line up with TRBD2. V was pared by 2 bases and J by 6 bases, with 5 bases of the junction left unmatched. The germline V gene has CDR1 PRHDT and CDR2 FYEKMQ (reference sequence). The CDR3 length is 14 residues. The CDR3 DNA is TGTGCCAGCAGCTTACAGCGGGAGGCACGCGAGCAGTACTTC. Protein sequence: CASSLQREAREQYF.

The V gene is TRBV5-1, the J gene TRBJ2-1, with unresolved D. The CDR3 is 15 amino acids. Germline CDR1 SGHRS, CDR2 YFSETQ. Trimming took 3 bases from V and 0 from J, leaving 10 bases between them. The CDR3 sequence is CASSSDVSSYNEQFF. The DNA of the CDR3 is TGCGCCAGCAGCTCTGACGTAAGCTCCTACAATGAGCAGTTCTTC.